This T cell receptor beta chain comes out of a study of blood T cell repertoires in COVID-19. As processed by the authors: The assay estimated nucleated cells by amplifying reference gene primers. The protocol was immunoSEQ multiplex PCR, while the TCRdb copy is restricted to in-frame clones and leaves out a portion. V and J calls and clone size come straight from that table; D and trimming were deduced from the DNA. The table includes 170,000 or so clones, about 88% detected once. CDR3 length: 12 residues. The germline V and J ends were trimmed by 1 base and 6 bases, with 4 bases remaining between them. Looked up from germline, CDR1 is SGHNT and CDR2 is YYREEE (reference sequence).

The sequence derives from a woman aged 50 to 60 who had recovered from COVID-19. V gene TRBV5-4 combines with J gene TRBJ1-4, with unresolved D. Sequencing used PBMCs or T cells enriched from blood (not recorded which). CDR3 residues: CASSLYDEKLFF. Here the CDR3 DNA reads TGTGCCAGCAGCTTGTATGATGAAAAACTGTTTTTT. Looking up the rest from reference TRBV5-4 and TRBJ1-4 gives the full variable domain: ETGVTQSPTHLIKTRGQQVTLRCSSQSGHNTVSWYQQALGQGPQFIFQYYREEENGRGNFPPRFSGLQFPNYSSELNVNALELDDSALYLCASSLYDEKLFFGSGTQLSVL.